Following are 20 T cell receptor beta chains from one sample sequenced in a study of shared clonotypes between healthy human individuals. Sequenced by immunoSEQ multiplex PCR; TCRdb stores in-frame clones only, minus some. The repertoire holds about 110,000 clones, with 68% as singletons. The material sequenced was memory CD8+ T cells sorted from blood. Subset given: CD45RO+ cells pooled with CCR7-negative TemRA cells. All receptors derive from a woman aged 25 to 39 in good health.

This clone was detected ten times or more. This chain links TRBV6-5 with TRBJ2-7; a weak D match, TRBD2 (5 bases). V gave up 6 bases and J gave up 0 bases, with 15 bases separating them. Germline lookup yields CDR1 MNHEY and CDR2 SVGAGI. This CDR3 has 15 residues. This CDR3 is CASSQEGASSYEQYF. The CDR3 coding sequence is TGTGCCAGCAGCCAAGAGGGCGCTAGCTCCTACGAGCAGTACTTC.

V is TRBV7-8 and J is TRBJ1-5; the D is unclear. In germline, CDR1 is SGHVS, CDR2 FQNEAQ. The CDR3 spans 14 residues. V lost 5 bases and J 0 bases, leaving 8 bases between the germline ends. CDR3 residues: CASSAHNSNQPQHF. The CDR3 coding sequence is TGTGCCAGCAGCGCCCATAATAGCAATCAGCCCCAGCATTTT. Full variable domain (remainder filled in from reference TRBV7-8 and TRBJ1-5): GAGVSQSPRYKVAKRGQDVALRCDPISGHVSLFWYQQALGQGPEFLTYFQNEAQLDKSGLPSDRFFAERPEGSVSTLKIQRTQQEDSAVYLCASSAHNSNQPQHFGDGTRLSIL.

CDR3 bases: TGTGCCAGCAGCTTCCAGGGACTAGCGGGAGAGCAGTACTTC. Amino acid sequence: CASSFQGLAGEQYF. The chain uses TRBV11-2 and TRBJ2-7; the match to TRBD2 covers 13 bases. Germline V gives CDR1 SGHAT, CDR2 FQNNGV. Trimming took 3 bases from V and 7 from J; bases not matched to a gene: 3. The length of the CDR3 is 14 residues.

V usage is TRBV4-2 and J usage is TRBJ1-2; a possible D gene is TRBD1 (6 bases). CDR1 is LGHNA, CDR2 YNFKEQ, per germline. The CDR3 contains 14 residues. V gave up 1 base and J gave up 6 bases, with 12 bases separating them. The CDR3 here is CASSQGGTSDGYTF. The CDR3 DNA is TGTGCCAGCAGCCAAGGGGGGACATCGGATGGCTACACCTTC.

The CDR3 loop reads CASSRGGEGEQYF. CDR3 coding DNA: TGCGCCAGCAGCCGAGGGGGGGAGGGAGAGCAGTACTTC. The chain links TRBV4-1 to TRBJ2-7, with D perhaps TRBD2 (7 bases). Germline V gives CDR1 MGHRA, CDR2 YSYEKL. V was cut by 4 bases and J by 7 bases, with 14 bases left in between. The CDR3 is made up of 13 amino acids.

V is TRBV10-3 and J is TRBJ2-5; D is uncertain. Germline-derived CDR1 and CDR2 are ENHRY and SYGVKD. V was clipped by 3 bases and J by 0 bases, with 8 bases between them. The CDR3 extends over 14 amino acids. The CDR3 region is CAISDGVDQETQYF. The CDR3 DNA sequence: TGTGCCATCAGTGATGGGGTGGACCAAGAGACCCAGTACTTC.

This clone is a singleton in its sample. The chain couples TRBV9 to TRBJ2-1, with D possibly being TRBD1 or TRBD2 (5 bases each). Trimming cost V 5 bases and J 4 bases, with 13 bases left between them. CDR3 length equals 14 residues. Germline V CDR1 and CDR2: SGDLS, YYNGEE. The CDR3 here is CASRGDGQYNEQFF. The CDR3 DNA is TGTGCCAGCAGGGGGGACGGCCAGTACAATGAGCAGTTCTTC.

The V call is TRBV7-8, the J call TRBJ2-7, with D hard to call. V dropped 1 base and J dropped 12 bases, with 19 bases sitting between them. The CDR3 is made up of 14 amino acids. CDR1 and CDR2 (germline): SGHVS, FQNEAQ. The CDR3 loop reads CASSLELGGPPGYF. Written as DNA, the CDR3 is TGTGCCAGCAGCTTAGAGTTGGGTGGGCCCCCAGGGTACTTC.

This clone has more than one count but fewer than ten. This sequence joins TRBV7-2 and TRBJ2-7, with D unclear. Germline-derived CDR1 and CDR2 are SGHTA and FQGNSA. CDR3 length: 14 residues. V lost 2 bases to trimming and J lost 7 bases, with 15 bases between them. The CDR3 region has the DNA TGTGCCAGCAGCTTACTAATTCCTTTGGGGGAGCAGTACTTC. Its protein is CASSLLIPLGEQYF.

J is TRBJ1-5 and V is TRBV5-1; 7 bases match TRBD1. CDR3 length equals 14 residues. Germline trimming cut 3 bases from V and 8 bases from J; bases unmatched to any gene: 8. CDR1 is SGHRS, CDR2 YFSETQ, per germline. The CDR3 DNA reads TGCGCCAGCAGCTCAAGACAGGGAGGGAAGCCCCAGCATTTT. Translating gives CASSSRQGGKPQHF.

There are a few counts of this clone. The CDR3 DNA reads as TGTGCCACCGACCGACAGGGACGCACTGAAGCTTTCTTT. Amino acid sequence: CATDRQGRTEAFF. The chain combines TRBV7-9 with TRBJ1-1; 7 nucleotides line up with TRBD1. The length of the CDR3 is 13 residues. Germline loops: CDR1 SEHNR, CDR2 FQNEAQ (reference sequence). With 10 bases clipped from V and 4 bases from J, the junction kept 9 bases outside the gene matches.

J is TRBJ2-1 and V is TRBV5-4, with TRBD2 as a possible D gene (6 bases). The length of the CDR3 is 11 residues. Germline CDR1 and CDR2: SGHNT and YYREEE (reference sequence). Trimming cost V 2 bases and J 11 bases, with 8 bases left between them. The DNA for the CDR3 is TGTGCCAGCAGCTTTCGGGAGCAGCAGTTCTTC. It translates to CASSFREQQFF.

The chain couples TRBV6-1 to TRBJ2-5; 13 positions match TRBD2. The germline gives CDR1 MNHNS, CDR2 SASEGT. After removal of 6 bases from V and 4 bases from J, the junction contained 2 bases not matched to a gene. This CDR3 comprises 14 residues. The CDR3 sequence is CASRRLAGGETQYF. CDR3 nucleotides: TGTGCCAGCAGGAGACTAGCGGGAGGAGAGACCCAGTACTTC.

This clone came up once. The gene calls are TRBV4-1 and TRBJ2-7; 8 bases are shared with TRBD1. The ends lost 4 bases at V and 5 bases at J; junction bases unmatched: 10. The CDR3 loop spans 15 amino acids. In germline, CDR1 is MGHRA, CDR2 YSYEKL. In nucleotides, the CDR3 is TGCGCCAGCAGCCTCGAAGACAGGGGTGGCCACGAGCAGTACTTC. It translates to CASSLEDRGGHEQYF.

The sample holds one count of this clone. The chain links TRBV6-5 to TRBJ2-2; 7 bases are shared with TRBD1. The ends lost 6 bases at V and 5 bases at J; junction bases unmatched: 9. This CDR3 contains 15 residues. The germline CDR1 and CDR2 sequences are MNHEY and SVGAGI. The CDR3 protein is CASSYGTANTGELFF. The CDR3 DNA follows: TGTGCCAGCAGCTACGGGACAGCAAATACCGGGGAGCTGTTTTTT.

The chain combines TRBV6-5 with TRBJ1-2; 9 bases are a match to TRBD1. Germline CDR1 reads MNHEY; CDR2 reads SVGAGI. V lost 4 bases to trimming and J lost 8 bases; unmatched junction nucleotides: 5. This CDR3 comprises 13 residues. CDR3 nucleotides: TGTGCCAGCAGTTCACAGGGGGCGTGGGGCTACACCTTC. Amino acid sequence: CASSSQGAWGYTF.

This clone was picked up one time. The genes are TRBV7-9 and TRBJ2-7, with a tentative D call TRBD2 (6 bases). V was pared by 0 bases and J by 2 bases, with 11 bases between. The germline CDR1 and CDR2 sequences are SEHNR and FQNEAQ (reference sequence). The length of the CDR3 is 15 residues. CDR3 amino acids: CASSLAPSVTYEQYF. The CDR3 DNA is TGTGCCAGCAGCTTAGCGCCTAGCGTAACCTACGAGCAGTACTTC.

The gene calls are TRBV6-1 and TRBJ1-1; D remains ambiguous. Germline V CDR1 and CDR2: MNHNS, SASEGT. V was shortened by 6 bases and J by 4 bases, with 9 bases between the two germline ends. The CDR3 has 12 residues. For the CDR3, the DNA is TGTGCCAGCAGAGGCCTATCCACTGAAGCTTTCTTT. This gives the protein CASRGLSTEAFF.

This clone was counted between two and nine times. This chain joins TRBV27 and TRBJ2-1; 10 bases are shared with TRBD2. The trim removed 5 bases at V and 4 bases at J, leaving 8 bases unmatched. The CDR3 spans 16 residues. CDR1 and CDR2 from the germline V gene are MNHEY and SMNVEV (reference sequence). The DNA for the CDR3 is TGTGCCAGCAGTGCAAAAGCGGGAGGGGGTTACAATGAGCAGTTCTTC. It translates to CASSAKAGGGYNEQFF.

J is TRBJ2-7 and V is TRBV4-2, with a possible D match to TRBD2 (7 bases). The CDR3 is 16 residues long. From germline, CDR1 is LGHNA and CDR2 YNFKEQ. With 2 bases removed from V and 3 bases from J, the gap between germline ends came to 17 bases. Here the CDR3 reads CASSQRGGGDVYEQYF. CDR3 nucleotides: TGTGCCAGCAGCCAAAGGGGAGGGGGAGACGTCTACGAGCAGTACTTC.